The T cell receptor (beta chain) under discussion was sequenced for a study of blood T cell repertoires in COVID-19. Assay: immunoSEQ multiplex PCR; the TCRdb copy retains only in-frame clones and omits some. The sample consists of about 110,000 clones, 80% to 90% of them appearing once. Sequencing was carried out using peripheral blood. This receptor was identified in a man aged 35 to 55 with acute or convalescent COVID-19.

The CDR3 DNA reads as TGTGCCAGCATGGAGCTGGGCGGGAGAGGGGCCTACGAGCAGTACTTC. Encoded protein: CASMELGGRGAYEQYF. The V and J genes are TRBV6-6 and TRBJ2-7, with TRBD2 matching 7 bases. The germline V gene encodes CDR1 MNHNY and CDR2 SVGAGI (reference sequence). Trimming removed 7 bases from V and 2 bases from J; junction bases left unmatched: 14. This CDR3 is 16 amino acids long.